This entry is about one T cell receptor beta chain. The data originate from a study of blood T cell repertoires in COVID-19. Libraries were prepared by immunoSEQ multiplex PCR; TCRdb keeps only in-frame clonotypes and omits some of them. The sample shows about 220,000 clones, 70% to 90% of them seen only once. V gave up 3 bases and J gave up 4 bases; unmatched junction bases: 2. The CDR3 contains 14 residues. Germline values: CDR1 SEHNR, CDR2 FQNEAQ (reference sequence). The clonotype comes from a human donor in a cohort sampled during active COVID-19. The chain has TRBV7-9 and TRBJ2-2; TRBD2 agrees at 7 bases. The sample consisted of peripheral blood. The DNA of the CDR3 is TGTGCCAGCAGCTTCGGGGAGGGCACCGGGGAGCTGTTTTTT. It is translated as CASSFGEGTGELFF.